Presented here are 16 T cell receptor beta chains from one specimen sequenced in a study of tumor-infiltrating lymphocytes in primary liver carcinoma. TCR beta cDNA came from around 500 ng total RNA, primed with a constant-region primer. Employing slightly modified ARM-PCR, three nested multiplex PCR rounds were run, and these gave rise to the TCR beta libraries. Forward primers for TRBV1-TRBV30 and a C-beta reverse primer served the first two PCR rounds, at about 10 cycles each. TCRdb reprocessed the multiplex PCR reads via MiXCR and lists one record per CDR3 protein. This table holds tens of thousands of distinct CDR3 sequences, 71% found once. Total RNA and DNA came together from roughly 20-30 mg of bulk tissue without cell sorting. The sample comprised liver tumor tissue from sampling region 4. The sample's subset: tumor region T4, right-lateral pole. Receptor source: a woman aged 60-70 years with primary liver carcinoma and hepatitis B virus infection.

Of note for this clonotype: A much bigger clone sits one base away, suggesting this may be a read error. This chain joins TRBV10-2 and TRBJ1-4; D gene unclear. The CDR3 runs 14 residues. Germline lookup yields CDR1 WSHSY and CDR2 SAAADI. CDR3 region: CASSEKTPGGKLLF. The CDR3, as DNA: TGCGCCAGCAGTGAGAAGACCCCTGGAGGAAAACTGCTTTTT.

This clonotype was seen ten or more times. V gene TRBV12-3 or TRBV12-4 combines with J gene TRBJ2-5; the D is unclear. V gave up 6 bases and J gave up 0 bases, with 5 bases separating them. The CDR3 contains 12 residues. The CDR3 nucleotides read TGTGCCAGCAGCGAGTACCAAGAGACCCAGTACTTC. Amino acid sequence: CASSEYQETQYF.

About this clonotype itself: An end of the junction does not agree with germline; a read error may underlie this. This chain uses TRBV11-2 with TRBJ2-2; D may be TRBD2 (5 bases). CDR1 is SGHAT, CDR2 FQNNGV, per germline. The CDR3 loop spans 13 amino acids. CDR3 loop: CASSLDRTGEPVF. Here the CDR3 DNA reads TGTGCAAGCAGCTTAGATAGGACTGGGGAGCCGGTTTTT.

This clonotype occurred once. At one end the junction does not follow the germline gene, possibly because of a read error. The V call is TRBV28, the J call TRBJ1-2, with D possibly being TRBD1 (5 bases). The CDR3 totals 17 residues. CDR1 is MDHEN and CDR2 is SYDVKM in the germline V gene. The CDR3 here is CASSSPPGSQGRYGYTF. The CDR3, as DNA: TGTGCTAGCAGTTCCCCTCCCGGTTCCCAGGGTCGGTATGGCTACACCTTC.

Remarks on this clonotype: A much larger clone is a single base away; this may be a read error. The rearrangement links TRBV28 to TRBJ2-5; the D gene is possibly TRBD1 (5 bases). Trimming took off 6 bases at V and 2 bases at J, with 10 bases between the two ends. CDR1 and CDR2 from the germline V gene are MDHEN and SYDVKM. CDR3 length equals 13 residues. The chain's CDR3 is CASRRQIQETQYF. DNA for the CDR3: TGTGCCAGCAGGAGACAGATTCAAGAGACCCAGTACTTC.

To note about this clonotype: A much larger clone lies one base from this, so it may be a read error. The V call is TRBV5-1, the J call TRBJ2-1; TRBD1 matches 7 bases. Germline-derived CDR1 and CDR2 are SGHRS and YFSETQ. The CDR3 is 15 amino acids. The DNA of the CDR3 is TGCGCCAGCAGCTTTTCGGGCAGGGGGTTCGATGAGCTGTTCTTC. The encoded protein is CASSFSGRGFDELFF.

The rearrangement uses TRBV12-3 or TRBV12-4 and TRBJ2-5, with TRBD2 matching over 14 bases. This CDR3 has 17 amino acids. Germline trimming cut 8 bases from V and 10 bases from J; bases unmatched to any gene: 18. This CDR3 reads CASGRLAGGPRVEGQYF. CDR3 bases: TGTGCCAGCGGAAGACTAGCGGGAGGGCCAAGAGTAGAGGGCCAGTACTTC.

About this clonotype itself: The junction departs from germline at one end; a sequencing error may be responsible. The rearrangement uses TRBV7-8 and TRBJ2-7, with 8 bases fitting TRBD1. The CDR3 sequence is 14 residues long. In germline, CDR1 is SGHVS, CDR2 FQNEAQ. The chain's CDR3 is CASSIDRGPYDQYF. DNA for the CDR3: TGTGCCAGCAGTATAGACAGGGGCCCCTACGACCAGTACTTC. Using reference TRBV7-8 and TRBJ2-7 for the parts outside the CDR3, the full variable domain is GAGVSQSPRYKVAKRGQDVALRCDPISGHVSLFWYQQALGQGPEFLTYFQNEAQLDKSGLPSDRFFAERPEGSVSTLKIQRTQQEDSAVYLCASSIDRGPYDQYFGPGTRLTVT.

About this clonotype itself: A read error may account for a junction end that differs from germline. The chain links TRBV5-1 to TRBJ2-3, with 8 bases that match TRBD2. CDR3 size: 18 residues. Germline V CDR1 and CDR2: SGHRS, YFSETQ. As DNA, the CDR3 is TGCGCTAGCAGCTTGGTGGACTCACCAGCGGGGGACACAGATACGCAGTATTTT. Amino acid sequence: CASSLVDSPAGDTDTQYF.

This clonotype appeared a few times. A read error is possible here, since a much larger clone lies one base away. V is TRBV6-4 and J is TRBJ2-3; D uncertain. The CDR3 runs to 15 residues. Germline loops: CDR1 MRHNA, CDR2 SNTAGT. Between the trimmed V and J ends, which lost 4 bases and 1 base, there was a span of 12 bases. The DNA of the CDR3 is TGTGCCAGCAGTGCTGGTGTTTCCGGCACAGATACGCAGTATTTT. Translated, it gives CASSAGVSGTDTQYF.

As to this clonotype: Mismatch with germline at one junction end may stem from a read error. This chain uses TRBV29-1 with TRBJ1-2; D unclear. Germline V gene lookup returns CDR1 SQVTM and CDR2 ANQGSEA. This CDR3 comprises 12 residues. The CDR3 loop is CSVGGDIYGNTF. CDR3 nucleotide sequence: TGCAGCGTTGGCGGGGATATCTATGGCAACACCTTC. Full variable domain (rest looked up from reference TRBV29-1 and TRBJ1-2): SAVISQKPSRDICQRGTSLTIQCQVDSQVTMMFWYRQQPGQSLTLIATANQGSEATYESGFVIDKFPISRPNLTFSTLTVSNMSPEDSSIYLCSVGGDIYGNTFGSGTRLTVV.

Turning to this clonotype: At one boundary the junction diverges from the germline segment, which might be a read error. The V and J genes are TRBV28 and TRBJ2-1; D is tentatively TRBD1 or TRBD2 (6 bases each). Germline V CDR1 and CDR2: MDHEN, SYDVKM. This CDR3 has 17 residues. The CDR3 bases are TGTGCCAGCACACACAGGGCGGGGTCTATAGACTACAATGTGCAGTTCTTC. Translating gives CASTHRAGSIDYNVQFF.

This clonotype turned up a few times. A read error is likely, as this CDR3 ends without the conserved phenylalanine or tryptophan. Because the CDR3's place on the DNA is in doubt, the DNA is left out and the CDR3 is given as listed by TCRdb. V is TRBV11-2 and J is TRBJ1-1. The CDR3 length is 13 residues, termini included. Germline V gene data show CDR1 as SGHAT and CDR2 as FQNNGV. Here the CDR3 reads CASSLLGNTEASL.

The table lists this clonotype with many counts. The chain has TRBV7-8 and TRBJ1-5, with D maybe TRBD1 (5 bases). The CDR3 length is 16 residues. Germline V CDR1 and CDR2: SGHVS, FQNEAQ. The ends were cut back, 4 bases at V and 1 base at J, with 14 bases in the middle. The CDR3 DNA reads as TGTGCCAGCAGCTCGTTGGCGGGGACGAGCAATCAGCCCCAGCATTTT. This gives the protein CASSSLAGTSNQPQHF.

This clonotype ranks as medium-sized. The chain is built from TRBV14 and TRBJ2-7; 11 nucleotides match TRBD1. Germline CDR1 is SGHDN and CDR2 is FVKESK. The junction had 2 bases not matched to a gene; V was cut back by 4 bases and J by 3 bases. This CDR3 region has 14 residues. The CDR3 reads CASSPGTGGYEQYF. The CDR3 DNA follows: TGTGCCAGCAGCCCGGGGACAGGGGGCTACGAGCAGTACTTC.

The chain carries TRBV28 and TRBJ2-1, with D possibly matching TRBD2 (5 bases). This CDR3 contains 19 residues. V was shortened by 9 bases and J by 1 base, with 28 bases between the two germline ends. The V gene's germline CDR1 is MDHEN and CDR2 SYDVKM. The CDR3 sequence is CASTNIPLLAGKSYNEQFF. Here the CDR3 DNA reads TGTGCCAGTACCAACATACCCCTCCTAGCTGGTAAATCCTACAATGAGCAGTTCTTC.